A single sample gave rise to the 29 T cell receptor beta chains below, sequenced in a study of TIL therapy for anti-PD-1-resistant metastatic lung cancer. Sequencing used immunoSEQ v3. Repertoires were generated with immunoSEQ multiplex PCR, while TCRdb's copy carries only in-frame clones and drops some. The sample contains approximately 60,000 clones, less than 85% of which appear only once. Specified time point: pre-treatment sample, taken before nivolumab and TIL therapy. Sequencing used blood, obtained at baseline. Source of these receptors: a person between 30 and 80 years old with non-small cell lung cancer.

The rearrangement uses TRBV5-6 and TRBJ1-2, with 8 bases matching TRBD1. The CDR3 spans 16 residues. Germline V gene data show CDR1 as SGHDT and CDR2 as YYEEEE. With 4 bases clipped from V and 3 bases from J, the junction kept 11 bases outside the gene matches. This CDR3 reads CASSPPGGQGYYGYTF. The CDR3 DNA reads as TGTGCCAGCAGCCCTCCCGGTGGACAGGGTTACTATGGCTACACCTTC.

The chain recombines TRBV28 with TRBJ2-7; 11 nucleotides align to TRBD2. V trimming: 5 bases; J trimming: 4 bases; junction bases outside the gene matches: 10. Germline V gene lookup returns CDR1 MDHEN and CDR2 SYDVKM. This CDR3 comprises 16 residues. The CDR3 bases are TGTGCCAGCAGTGCCTTAACTAGCGGGGGAACTTACGAGCAGTACTTC. Translation gives CASSALTSGGTYEQYF.

This clone appeared a few times. J is TRBJ1-2 and V is TRBV6-5, with D perhaps TRBD1 (5 bases). The length of the CDR3 is 15 residues. Germline CDR1 reads MNHEY; CDR2 reads SVGAGI. V was shortened by 0 bases and J by 4 bases, with 12 bases between the two germline ends. The CDR3 nucleotides read TGTGCCAGCAGTTACTCGGGACCAAACAGCTATGGCTACACCTTC. It specifies CASSYSGPNSYGYTF.

As DNA, the CDR3 is TGTGCCAGCAGTAATCCGAAGGGCGTTAATGAAAAACTGTTTTTT. Protein sequence: CASSNPKGVNEKLFF. J is TRBJ1-4 and V is TRBV28; D remains unclear. The CDR3 totals 15 residues. The V gene's germline CDR1 is MDHEN and CDR2 SYDVKM. V was pared by 5 bases and J by 4 bases, with 14 bases between.

This sequence joins TRBV6-1 and TRBJ2-7; D is possibly TRBD2 (6 bases). The CDR3 consists of 15 residues. CDR1 MNHNS and CDR2 SASEGT come from the germline V gene. The V end was cut by 8 bases, the J end by 0 bases, with 17 bases between. The CDR3 DNA follows: TGTGCCAGCCGTATGGACTACCTAGACTCCTACGAGCAGTACTTC. Translated: CASRMDYLDSYEQYF.

The V call is TRBV13, the J call TRBJ2-3; 11 nucleotides align to TRBD2. In germline, CDR1 is PRHDT, CDR2 FYEKMQ (reference sequence). The junction had 6 bases not matched to a gene; V was cut back by 4 bases and J by 6 bases. The CDR3 runs 15 residues. This chain's CDR3 is CASSYLAGGRDTQYF. CDR3 DNA: TGTGCCAGCAGCTACCTAGCGGGAGGAAGGGATACGCAGTATTTT.

The J gene is TRBJ1-4, the V gene TRBV4-3, with no clear D. V was clipped by 2 bases and J by 8 bases, with 15 bases between them. The CDR3 length is 15 residues. Per the germline V gene, CDR1 is LGHNA and CDR2 is YSLEER. Here the CDR3 DNA reads TGCGCCAGCAGCCAATCACTTCAAGAAGGGGAAAAACTGTTTTTT. This encodes CASSQSLQEGEKLFF.

The genes are TRBV29-1 and TRBJ2-5; 10 nucleotides line up with TRBD1. This CDR3 spans 15 amino acids. V dropped 1 base and J dropped 6; count of bases not matched to a gene: 8. Germline CDR1 reads SQVTM; CDR2 reads ANQGSEA. The CDR3 loop is CSVEGGTGERKTQYF. In DNA, the CDR3 is TGCAGCGTTGAAGGCGGGACAGGGGAGCGGAAGACCCAGTACTTC.

This clone was observed a single time. This sequence joins TRBV7-8 and TRBJ1-2; no clear D gene. The CDR3 has 15 amino acids. V was clipped by 3 bases and J by 0 bases, with 11 bases between them. Germline-derived CDR1 and CDR2 are SGHVS and FQNEAQ. The CDR3 protein is CASSFDRKANYGYTF. DNA of the CDR3: TGTGCCAGCAGCTTCGACCGCAAAGCTAACTATGGCTACACCTTC.

This clone is a singleton in its sample. V is TRBV6-6 and J is TRBJ1-1; D is undetermined. The V gene lost 1 base and the J gene lost 7 bases, with 10 bases spanning the gap. Germline loops: CDR1 MNHNY, CDR2 SVGAGI (reference sequence). CDR3 length equals 13 residues. The CDR3 region has the DNA TGTGCCAGCAGTTACTTTCGGACGGATGAAGCTTTCTTT. It codes for CASSYFRTDEAFF.

This clone was observed a single time. At one end, the junction sequence differs from germline, possibly due to a read error. The gene calls are TRBV6-6 and TRBJ2-1, with D hard to call. This CDR3 comprises 12 residues. CDR1 is MNHNY and CDR2 is SVGAGI in the germline V gene (reference sequence). The CDR3 here is CASSYSHNEQFF. For the CDR3, the DNA is TGTGCCAGCAGTTACTCCCACAATGAGCAGTTCTTC.

This clone was detected only a few times. The chain combines TRBV4-1 with TRBJ1-1; unclear D gene. Looked up from germline, CDR1 is MGHRA and CDR2 is YSYEKL. This CDR3 is built from 13 residues. The V end lost 7 bases, the J end lost 2 bases, and 11 bases lay between the germline ends. The CDR3 bases are TGCGCCAGCACCCGACTGGACAACACTGAAGCTTTCTTT. Amino acids: CASTRLDNTEAFF.

CDR3 sequence (DNA): TGTGCCAGCAGTGAAGCCTCCGATTTTAATGAAAAACTGTTTTTT. Amino acid sequence: CASSEASDFNEKLFF. The V and J genes are TRBV2 and TRBJ1-4, with D uncertain. The CDR3 runs to 15 residues. Germline lookup yields CDR1 SNHLY and CDR2 FYNNEI. Trimming shortened V by 0 bases and J by 4 bases, and 9 bases separated the two germline ends.

This clone showed up just a few times. The CDR3 DNA reads as TGTGCCAGCAGCTTGGGCGGCAGGGATCCGGTGTACTTC. Its translation is CASSLGGRDPVYF. The genes are TRBV5-4 and TRBJ2-7, with D perhaps matching TRBD1 (5 bases). CDR3 length: 13 amino acids. With 0 bases removed from V and 12 bases from J, the gap between germline ends came to 16 bases. The germline V gene has CDR1 SGHNT and CDR2 YYREEE (reference sequence). Variable domain in full (rest from reference TRBV5-4 and TRBJ2-7): ETGVTQSPTHLIKTRGQQVTLRCSSQSGHNTVSWYQQALGQGPQFIFQYYREEENGRGNFPPRFSGLQFPNYSSELNVNALELDDSALYLCASSLGGRDPVYFGPGTRLTVT.

This chain links TRBV5-5 with TRBJ2-5; D unresolved. The CDR3 sequence is 11 residues long. Germline CDR1 SGHKS, CDR2 YYEKEE (reference sequence). V lost 4 bases and J 5 bases, leaving 6 bases between the germline ends. This CDR3 is CASSPGETQYF. CDR3 DNA: TGTGCCAGCAGCCCTGGGGAGACCCAGTACTTC. The variable domain in full, with the rest retrieved from reference TRBV5-5 and TRBJ2-5, is DAGVTQSPTHLIKTRGQQVTLRCSPISGHKSVSWYQQVLGQGPQFIFQYYEKEERGRGNFPDRFSARQFPNYSSELNVNALLLGDSALYLCASSPGETQYFGPGTRLLVL.

This clone was counted only a few times. The chain links TRBV19 to TRBJ1-1; D possibly corresponds to TRBD1 (6 bases). Germline CDR1 is LNHDA and CDR2 is SQIVND (reference sequence). The V and J ends lost 6 bases and 0 bases respectively, with 11 bases between them. The CDR3 length is 14 residues. CDR3 region: CASRRTGMNTEAFF. CDR3 sequence (DNA): TGTGCCAGTAGAAGAACAGGGATGAACACTGAAGCTTTCTTT.

V is TRBV11-3 and J is TRBJ2-5, with D possibly being TRBD2 (5 bases). This CDR3 comprises 13 residues. CDR1 and CDR2 (germline): SGHNT, YENEEA. V lost 1 base and J 3 bases, leaving 6 bases between the germline ends. The CDR3, as DNA: TGTGCCAGCAGCTTAGGGACTGAAGAGACCCAGTACTTC. This translates into CASSLGTEETQYF.

The chain links TRBV5-1 to TRBJ2-5, with a weak D call TRBD1 (5 bases). CDR3 length: 14 residues. Trimming took 1 base from V and 4 from J, leaving 11 bases between them. Germline lookup yields CDR1 SGHRS and CDR2 YFSETQ. The CDR3 is CASSLQGLGETQYF. In nucleotides, the CDR3 is TGCGCCAGCAGCTTGCAGGGCCTCGGAGAGACCCAGTACTTC.

The chain has TRBV7-9 and TRBJ1-2, with a tentative D call TRBD1 (6 bases). Germline V gives CDR1 SEHNR, CDR2 FQNEAQ (reference sequence). V was trimmed by 0 bases and J by 8 bases, leaving 13 bases between them. The CDR3 length is 14 residues. The CDR3 coding sequence is TGTGCCAGCAGCTTAGCTCACAGGGTGGAAGGCTACACCTTC. Its protein product is CASSLAHRVEGYTF.

Only a few counts were recorded for this clone. The gene calls are TRBV11-2 and TRBJ1-6; D uncertain. The germline V gene encodes CDR1 SGHAT and CDR2 FQNNGV. The CDR3 covers 13 residues. The ends were cut back, 0 bases at V and 10 bases at J, with 7 bases in the middle. As DNA, the CDR3 is TGTGCCAGCAGCTTAGATCGACGGTCACCCCTCCACTTT. This codes for CASSLDRRSPLHF. The variable domain in full, with the rest retrieved from reference TRBV11-2 and TRBJ1-6, is EAGVAQSPRYKIIEKRQSVAFWCNPISGHATLYWYQQILGQGPKLLIQFQNNGVVDDSQLPKDRFSAERLKGVDSTLKIQPAKLEDSAVYLCASSLDRRSPLHFGNGTRLTVT.

This clone came up a few times. The genes are TRBV4-2 and TRBJ2-1, with 14 positions matching TRBD2. Germline CDR1 reads LGHNA; CDR2 reads YNFKEQ. The junction had 2 bases not matched to a gene; V was cut back by 3 bases and J by 4 bases. This CDR3 has 16 residues. The CDR3 coding sequence is TGTGCCAGCAGCCACGGGACTAGCGGGAGATACAATGAGCAGTTCTTC. Its translation: CASSHGTSGRYNEQFF.

The V and J genes are TRBV7-2 and TRBJ1-3, with D maybe TRBD1 (5 bases). Germline CDR1 and CDR2: SGHTA and FQGNSA. The CDR3 runs 15 residues. Trimming removed 5 bases at V and 2 bases at J, with 13 bases between. CDR3 residues: CASSPGREAGNTIYF. The DNA of the CDR3 is TGTGCCAGCAGCCCCGGCAGGGAGGCTGGAAACACCATATATTTT.

This clone was recorded a few times. The chain employs TRBV6-1 and TRBJ2-2; 8 bases map to TRBD2. The CDR3 is 15 residues long. With 6 bases clipped from V and 5 bases from J, the junction kept 8 bases outside the gene matches. Germline V gene lookup returns CDR1 MNHNS and CDR2 SASEGT. This chain's CDR3 is CASRRGTRGTGELFF. The CDR3 nucleotides are TGTGCCAGCAGGAGGGGGACTAGGGGTACCGGGGAGCTGTTTTTT.

This clone was recorded a few times. This sequence joins TRBV18 and TRBJ2-1, with D uncertain. This CDR3 region has 13 residues. Trimming took off 3 bases at V and 8 bases at J, with 11 bases between the two ends. Germline V CDR1 and CDR2: KGHSH, LQKENI. CDR3 sequence reads: CASSPPVTDEQFF. CDR3 sequence (DNA): TGTGCCAGCTCACCCCCCGTAACAGATGAGCAGTTCTTC.

The V gene is TRBV2, the J gene TRBJ1-2; a weak D match, TRBD1 (5 bases). Germline values: CDR1 SNHLY, CDR2 FYNNEI. The length of the CDR3 is 15 residues. The V end lost 4 bases, the J end lost 4 bases, and 16 bases lay between the germline ends. The CDR3 sequence: CASSVGQGMVYGYTF. The CDR3 nucleotides read TGTGCCAGCAGTGTAGGCCAGGGTATGGTCTATGGCTACACCTTC.

The CDR3: CASSSWASDGNEQFF. The CDR3 DNA reads as TGTGCCAGTAGTAGTTGGGCTAGCGATGGCAATGAGCAGTTCTTC. This chain links TRBV19 with TRBJ2-1; the D gene is possibly TRBD2 (6 bases). This CDR3 contains 15 residues. Trimming took 4 bases from V and 6 from J, leaving 16 bases between them. Germline CDR1 and CDR2: LNHDA and SQIVND (reference sequence).

This clone was recorded a few times. The chain has TRBV11-3 and TRBJ2-2, with D unresolved. Germline V gene lookup returns CDR1 SGHNT and CDR2 YENEEA. V gave up 0 bases and J gave up 6 bases, with 8 bases separating them. The CDR3 has 14 amino acids. CDR3 nucleotide sequence: TGTGCCAGCAGCTTAGAGGGTACCGCCGGGGAGCTGTTTTTT. Its translation is CASSLEGTAGELFF.

The V and J genes are TRBV25-1 and TRBJ1-2; D is uncertain. The CDR3 extends over 12 amino acids. V shed 7 bases and J shed 8 bases, with 14 bases lying between them. The germline V gene has CDR1 MGHDK and CDR2 SYGVNS. CDR3 loop: CASTTGGVGYTF. In DNA, the CDR3 is TGTGCCAGCACTACCGGCGGGGTCGGCTACACCTTC.

Turning to this clone: The same CDR3 can be traced to other DNA sequences in this sample. The chain couples TRBV6-6 to TRBJ1-3; 8 bases align to TRBD1. Trimming cost V 6 bases and J 0 bases; bases outside gene matches: 7. The CDR3 sequence is 16 residues long. Looked up from germline, CDR1 is MNHNY and CDR2 is SVGAGI (reference sequence). The CDR3 DNA reads TGTGCCAGCAGCTACGGACAGGGCGGCTCTGGAAACACCATATATTTT. The encoded protein is CASSYGQGGSGNTIYF.